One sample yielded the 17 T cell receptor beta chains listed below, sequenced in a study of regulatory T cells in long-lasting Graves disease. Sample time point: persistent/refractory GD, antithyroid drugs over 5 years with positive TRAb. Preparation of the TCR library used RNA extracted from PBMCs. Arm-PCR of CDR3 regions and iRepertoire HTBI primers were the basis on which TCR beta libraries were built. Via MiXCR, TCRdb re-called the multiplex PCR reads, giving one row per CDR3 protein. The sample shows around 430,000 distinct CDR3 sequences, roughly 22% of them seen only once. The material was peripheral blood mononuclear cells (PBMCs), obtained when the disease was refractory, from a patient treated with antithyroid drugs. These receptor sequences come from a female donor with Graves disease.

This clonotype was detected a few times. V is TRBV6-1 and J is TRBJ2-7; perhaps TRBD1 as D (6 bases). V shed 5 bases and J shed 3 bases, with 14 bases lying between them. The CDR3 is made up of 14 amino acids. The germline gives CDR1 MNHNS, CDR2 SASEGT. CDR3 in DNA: TGTGCCAGCAGTCGTTACAGGGTCGACTACGAGCAGTACTTC. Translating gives CASSRYRVDYEQYF.

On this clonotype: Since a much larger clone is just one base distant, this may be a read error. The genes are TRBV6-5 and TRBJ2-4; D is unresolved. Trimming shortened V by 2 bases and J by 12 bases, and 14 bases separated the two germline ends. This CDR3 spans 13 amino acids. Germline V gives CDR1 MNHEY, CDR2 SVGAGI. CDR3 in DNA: TGTGCCAGCAGTTACGACCCGGGCGACACTCAGTACTTC. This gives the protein CASSYDPGDTQYF.

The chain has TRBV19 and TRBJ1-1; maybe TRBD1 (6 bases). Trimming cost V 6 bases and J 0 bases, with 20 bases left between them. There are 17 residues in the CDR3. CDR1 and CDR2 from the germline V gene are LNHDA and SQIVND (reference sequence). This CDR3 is CASRESNRDIMNTEAFF. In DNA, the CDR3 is TGTGCCAGTAGGGAGTCTAACCGGGACATCATGAACACTGAAGCTTTCTTT.

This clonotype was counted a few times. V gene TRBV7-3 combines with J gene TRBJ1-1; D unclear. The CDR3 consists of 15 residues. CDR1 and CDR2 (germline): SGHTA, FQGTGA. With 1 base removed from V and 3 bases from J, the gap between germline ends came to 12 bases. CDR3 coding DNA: TGTGCCAGCAGCTTAAGTTCCGGGCAGGACACTGAAGCTTTCTTT. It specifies CASSLSSGQDTEAFF.

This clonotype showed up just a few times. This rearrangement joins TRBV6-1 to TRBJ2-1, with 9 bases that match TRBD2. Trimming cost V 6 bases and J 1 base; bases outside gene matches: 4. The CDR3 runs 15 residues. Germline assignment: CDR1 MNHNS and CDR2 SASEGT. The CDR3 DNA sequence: TGTGCCAGCAGGGGAGCGGGGGGTTCCTACAATGAGCAGTTCTTC. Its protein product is CASRGAGGSYNEQFF.

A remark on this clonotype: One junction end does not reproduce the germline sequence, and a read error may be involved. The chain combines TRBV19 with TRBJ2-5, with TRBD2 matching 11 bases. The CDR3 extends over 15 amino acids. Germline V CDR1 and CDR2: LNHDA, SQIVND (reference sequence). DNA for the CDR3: TGTGCCAGTAGAATAGCGGGAGGGCCTGGAGAGACCCAGTACTTC. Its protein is CASRIAGGPGETQYF.

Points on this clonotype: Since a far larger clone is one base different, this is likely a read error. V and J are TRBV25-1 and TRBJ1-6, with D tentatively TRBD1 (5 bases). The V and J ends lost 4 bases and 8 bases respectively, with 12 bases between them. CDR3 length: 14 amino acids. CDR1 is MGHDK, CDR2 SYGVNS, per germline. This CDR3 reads CASSGRWGDSPLHF. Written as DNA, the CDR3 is TGTGCCAGCAGTGGCCGGTGGGGGGATTCACCCCTCCACTTT. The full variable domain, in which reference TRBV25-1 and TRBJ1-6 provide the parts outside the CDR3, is EADIYQTPRYLVIGTGKKITLECSQTMGHDKMYWYQQDPGMELHLIHYSYGVNSTEKGDLSSESTVSRIRTEHFPLTLESARPSHTSQYLCASSGRWGDSPLHFGNGTRLTVT.

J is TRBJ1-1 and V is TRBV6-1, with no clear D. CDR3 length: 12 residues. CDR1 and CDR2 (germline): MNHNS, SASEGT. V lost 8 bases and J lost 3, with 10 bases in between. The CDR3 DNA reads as TGTGCCAGCCATAAACGGGACACTGAAGCTTTCTTT. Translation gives CASHKRDTEAFF.

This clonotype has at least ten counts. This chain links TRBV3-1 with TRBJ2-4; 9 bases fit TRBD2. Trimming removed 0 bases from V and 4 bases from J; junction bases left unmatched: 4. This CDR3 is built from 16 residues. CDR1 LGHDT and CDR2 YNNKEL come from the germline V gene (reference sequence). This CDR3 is CASSQDILAGKNIQYF. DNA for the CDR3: TGTGCCAGCAGCCAAGATATTCTAGCGGGGAAAAACATTCAGTACTTC. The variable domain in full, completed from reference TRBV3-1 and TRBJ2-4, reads DTAVSQTPKYLVTQMGNDKSIKCEQNLGHDTMYWYKQDSKKFLKIMFSYNNKELIINETVPNRFSPKSPDKAHLNLHINSLELGDSAVYFCASSQDILAGKNIQYFGAGTRLSVL.

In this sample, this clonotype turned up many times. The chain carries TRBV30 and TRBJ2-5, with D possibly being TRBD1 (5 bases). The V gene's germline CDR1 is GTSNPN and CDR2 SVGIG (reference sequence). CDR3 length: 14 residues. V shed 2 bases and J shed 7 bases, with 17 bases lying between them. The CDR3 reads CAWSTKTEPRTQYF. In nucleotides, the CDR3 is TGTGCCTGGAGTACTAAGACAGAACCTCGGACCCAGTACTTC.

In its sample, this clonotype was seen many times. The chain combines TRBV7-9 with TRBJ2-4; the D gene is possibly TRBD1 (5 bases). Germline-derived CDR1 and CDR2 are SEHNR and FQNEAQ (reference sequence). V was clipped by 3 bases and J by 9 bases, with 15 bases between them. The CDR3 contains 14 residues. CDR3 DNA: TGTGCCAGCAGCTTTCTGGCTCAGGGCGGCATTCAGTACTTC. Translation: CASSFLAQGGIQYF.

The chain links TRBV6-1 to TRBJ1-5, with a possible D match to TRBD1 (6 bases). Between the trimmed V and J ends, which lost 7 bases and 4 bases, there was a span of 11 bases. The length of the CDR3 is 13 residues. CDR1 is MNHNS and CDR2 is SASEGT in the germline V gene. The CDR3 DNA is TGTGCCAGCACCCACAGGGATAATCAGCCCCAGCATTTT. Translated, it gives CASTHRDNQPQHF.

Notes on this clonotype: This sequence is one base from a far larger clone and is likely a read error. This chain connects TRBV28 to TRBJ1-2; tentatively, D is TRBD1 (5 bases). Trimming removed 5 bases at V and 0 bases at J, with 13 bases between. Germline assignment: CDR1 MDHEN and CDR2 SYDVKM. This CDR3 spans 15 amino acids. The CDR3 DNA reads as TGTGCCAGCAGTCCATGGGGCAGGTCTAACTATGGCTACACCTTC. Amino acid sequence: CASSPWGRSNYGYTF.

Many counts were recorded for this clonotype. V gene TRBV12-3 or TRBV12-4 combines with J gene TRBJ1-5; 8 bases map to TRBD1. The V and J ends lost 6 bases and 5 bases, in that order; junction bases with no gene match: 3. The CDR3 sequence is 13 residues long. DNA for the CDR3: TGTGCCAGCAGCTTGGGACAGGATCAGCCCCAGCATTTT. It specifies CASSLGQDQPQHF.

The CDR3 DNA sequence: TGTGCCAGCACCAGAAAGGGTCAAGGGGGTAGCACTGAAGCTTTCTTT. It encodes CASTRKGQGGSTEAFF. This chain joins TRBV6-1 and TRBJ1-1, with D possibly being TRBD1 (6 bases). Deletions cut 7 bases from V and 4 bases from J, with 22 bases between. Germline CDR1 and CDR2: MNHNS and SASEGT. CDR3 length equals 16 residues.

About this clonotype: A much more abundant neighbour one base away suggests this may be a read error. This chain's CDR3 is CASSKREDYGYTF. In nucleotides, the CDR3 is TGTGCCAGCAGTAAGAGGGAAGACTATGGCTACACCTTC. This sequence joins TRBV28 and TRBJ1-2, with D hard to call. The germline V gene has CDR1 MDHEN and CDR2 SYDVKM. This CDR3 is built from 13 residues. V shed 5 bases and J shed 3 bases, with 10 bases lying between them.

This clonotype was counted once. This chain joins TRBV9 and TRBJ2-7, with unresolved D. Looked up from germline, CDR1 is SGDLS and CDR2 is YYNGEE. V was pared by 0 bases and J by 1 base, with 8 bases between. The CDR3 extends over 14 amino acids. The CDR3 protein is CASSVASVSYEQYF. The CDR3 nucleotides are TGTGCCAGCAGCGTAGCCTCAGTGTCCTACGAGCAGTACTTC.